The present T cell receptor (beta chain) was sequenced within a study of T cell clones after liver transplantation. Study-level information: Third-party-reactive TCRbeta sequences from pre-transplant mixed lymphocyte reactions served as antigen-independent comparators. Overall study findings and caveats: Graft donor-reactive T cells possibly entered the graft instead of undergoing deletion.

Turning to this clone: Its antigen is as yet unknown.

Produced via immunoSEQ multiplex PCR; TCRdb's table is partial and in-frame only. The data contain roughly 120,000 clones, approximately 90% of them seen just once; the ten biggest clones take up 0.83%. The germline V and J ends were trimmed by 5 bases and 1 base, with 15 bases remaining between them. The CDR3 extends over 15 amino acids. Germline V gene sequence: CDR1 LNHDA, CDR2 SQIVND (reference sequence). The origin of this receptor is a human patient who received a liver transplant. Some T cells here may be from the graft donor. The rearrangement uses TRBV19 and TRBJ2-7, with TRBD1 as a possible D gene (5 bases). The source material was CD4+ T cells from blood, sampled 12 months after liver transplant. The DNA of the CDR3 is TGTGCCAGTAGTGCCCGACAGACCCTTTCCTACGAGCAGTACTTC. It translates to CASSARQTLSYEQYF.